Below are 25 T cell receptor beta chains sequenced from a single sample in a study of naive and memory T cell subsets. The beta constant-region primer was an equimolar mix of two oligonucleotides covering TRBC1 and TRBC2. The ligated cDNA underwent four PCR rounds using SP2 and nested alpha and beta constant-region primers. TCRdb called the UMI-ligation and nested PCR reads again in MiXCR, with one record for every CDR3 protein. The repertoire holds about 120,000 distinct CDR3 sequences, with 36% as singletons. Material: central memory CD4+ T cells from blood. Every receptor here comes from a human donor in good health.

The chain links TRBV29-1 to TRBJ1-5; TRBD1 matches 10 bases. Germline V gene data show CDR1 as SQVTM and CDR2 as ANQGSEA. CDR3 length: 13 residues. V trimming: 7 bases; J trimming: 4 bases; junction bases outside the gene matches: 4. The CDR3 sequence: CSAGTGVNQPQHF. The CDR3 region has the DNA TGCAGCGCCGGGACAGGGGTGAATCAGCCCCAGCATTTT.

The chain joins TRBV7-9 to TRBJ2-2; TRBD2 matches 7 bases. Germline loops: CDR1 SEHNR, CDR2 FQNEAQ (reference sequence). J was trimmed by 5 bases and V by 0 bases; bases with no gene match: 3. The CDR3 totals 15 residues. The CDR3 bases are TGTGCCAGCAGCTTAGCGGCGGGAGTAACCGGGGAGCTGTTTTTT. Translation gives CASSLAAGVTGELFF.

V usage is TRBV27 and J usage is TRBJ2-3; D unclear. The CDR3 contains 14 residues. The V gene's germline CDR1 is MNHEY and CDR2 SMNVEV (reference sequence). V was trimmed by 3 bases and J by 4 bases, leaving 11 bases between them. CDR3 coding DNA: TGTGCCAGCAGTTTCGTACAAGCTCCAGATACGCAGTATTTT. This encodes CASSFVQAPDTQYF.

This clonotype was observed a handful of times. The chain employs TRBV4-1 and TRBJ2-1; D gene ambiguous. The CDR3 is 15 residues long. Trimming removed 4 bases from V and 9 bases from J, with 19 bases in between. CDR1 and CDR2 (germline): MGHRA, YSYEKL. Here the CDR3 DNA reads TGCGCCAGCAGCCTCAGCTGGGCAGTAGACTTTGAGCAGTTCTTC. Its translation: CASSLSWAVDFEQFF.

This clonotype was seen only a few times. The chain joins TRBV7-2 to TRBJ1-1; D unresolved. V lost 5 bases and J lost 5, with 12 bases in between. Looked up from germline, CDR1 is SGHTA and CDR2 is FQGNSA. This CDR3 contains 13 residues. In DNA form, the CDR3 reads TGTGCCAGCAGCAACTCCCCTGGGACTGAAGCTTTCTTT. As protein: CASSNSPGTEAFF.

This clonotype was seen a handful of times. J is TRBJ2-3 and V is TRBV28; D is uncertain. V lost 6 bases to trimming and J lost 0 bases, with 10 bases between them. The CDR3 consists of 14 residues. Germline V gene sequence: CDR1 MDHEN, CDR2 SYDVKM. The CDR3 is CASSLLASTDTQYF. In DNA, the CDR3 is TGTGCCAGCAGCCTACTTGCAAGCACAGATACGCAGTATTTT.

This chain joins TRBV4-1 and TRBJ2-1; 16 bases line up with TRBD2. V dropped 3 bases and J dropped 9; count of bases not matched to a gene: 17. This CDR3 spans 20 amino acids. Germline V CDR1 and CDR2: MGHRA, YSYEKL. This chain's CDR3 is CASSHPGTSGRAGGHPEQFF. For the CDR3, the DNA is TGCGCCAGCAGCCATCCCGGGACTAGCGGGAGGGCCGGTGGCCACCCTGAGCAGTTCTTC.

The CDR3 protein is CCGQSFNEQFF. In DNA form, the CDR3 reads TGCTGTGGACAGTCTTTCAATGAGCAGTTCTTC. The chain carries TRBV29-1 and TRBJ2-1; TRBD1 is a possible D gene (6 bases). This CDR3 is 11 amino acids long. Per the germline V gene, CDR1 is SQVTM and CDR2 is ANQGSEA.

This clonotype has ten or more counts. J is TRBJ1-2 and V is TRBV19, with 8 nucleotides matching TRBD1. V trimming: 9 bases; J trimming: 7 bases; junction bases outside the gene matches: 13. CDR1 and CDR2 from the germline V gene are LNHDA and SQIVND (reference sequence). There are 14 residues in the CDR3. CDR3 sequence reads: CASHGTGFIGGYTF. DNA for the CDR3: TGTGCCAGCCACGGGACAGGATTTATTGGTGGCTACACCTTC.

In its sample, this clonotype was seen once. The CDR3 coding sequence is TGTGCCAGCAGCCGCGGACGGGAGAGCTCCTACGAGCAGTACTTC. Amino acids: CASSRGRESSYEQYF. The chain links TRBV4-2 to TRBJ2-7; D is perhaps TRBD2 (6 bases). The CDR3 runs to 15 residues. Trimming stripped 4 bases from V and 0 bases from J, with 13 bases between. CDR1 LGHNA and CDR2 YNFKEQ come from the germline V gene.

The chain recombines TRBV7-8 with TRBJ2-4; TRBD2 might be the D (5 bases). Germline V gene lookup returns CDR1 SGHVS and CDR2 FQNEAQ. V shed 0 bases and J shed 0 bases, with 9 bases lying between them. The CDR3 loop spans 16 amino acids. The CDR3 here is CASSLAAGGAKNIQYF. CDR3 nucleotides: TGTGCCAGCAGCTTAGCGGCGGGTGGAGCCAAAAACATTCAGTACTTC.

The CDR3 sequence: CARRVPSYGYTF. As DNA, the CDR3 is TGTGCCAGAAGGGTTCCTTCCTATGGCTACACCTTC. The chain is built from TRBV2 and TRBJ1-2; D is ambiguous. The V end lost 9 bases, the J end lost 4 bases, and 12 bases lay between the germline ends. CDR3 size: 12 residues. The germline gives CDR1 SNHLY, CDR2 FYNNEI.

The chain couples TRBV11-2 to TRBJ2-5; D unclear. CDR1 and CDR2 (germline): SGHAT, FQNNGV. The CDR3 has 17 residues. Trimming took 1 base from V and 4 from J, leaving 19 bases between them. CDR3 DNA sequence: TGTGCCAGCAGCTTAGGTGCTTTCTTGGGGTTACGAGAGACCCAGTACTTC. It specifies CASSLGAFLGLRETQYF.

V and J are TRBV20-1 and TRBJ2-1, with TRBD2 identical over 10 bases. This CDR3 spans 14 amino acids. CDR1 and CDR2 from the germline V gene are DFQATT and SNEGSKA (reference sequence). V dropped 5 bases and J dropped 2; count of bases not matched to a gene: 3. CDR3 residues: CSAQLAGPYNEQFF. For the CDR3, the DNA is TGCAGTGCTCAACTAGCGGGGCCCTACAATGAGCAGTTCTTC.

This clonotype was recorded a few times. The gene calls are TRBV6-5 and TRBJ2-7; weak D call: TRBD2 (5 bases). The CDR3 spans 14 residues. Trimming left V 6 bases short and J 2 bases short, with 14 bases between. Looked up from germline, CDR1 is MNHEY and CDR2 is SVGAGI. The DNA for the CDR3 is TGTGCCAGCAGAAAAACTAGTTCCACCTACGAGCAGTACTTC. It is translated as CASRKTSSTYEQYF.

V is TRBV3-1 and J is TRBJ1-6; a weak D match, TRBD1 (6 bases). This CDR3 is built from 13 residues. Trimming removed 5 bases from V and 15 bases from J, with 17 bases in between. The germline gives CDR1 LGHDT, CDR2 YNNKEL (reference sequence). In DNA form, the CDR3 reads TGTGCCAGCAGCATAAGGGGGGGGCCGCACCTCCACTTT. Encoded protein: CASSIRGGPHLHF.

Only a few counts were recorded for this clonotype. This chain connects TRBV18 to TRBJ2-3, with unresolved D. This CDR3 contains 14 residues. The germline CDR1 and CDR2 sequences are KGHSH and LQKENI. Trimming took off 3 bases at V and 0 bases at J, with 7 bases between the two ends. In nucleotides, the CDR3 is TGTGCCAGCTCACCCCAGACCAGCACAGATACGCAGTATTTT. It specifies CASSPQTSTDTQYF. Together with reference TRBV18 and TRBJ2-3, the CDR3 gives the full variable domain: NAGVMQNPRHLVRRRGQEARLRCSPMKGHSHVYWYRQLPEEGLKFMVYLQKENIIDESGMPKERFSAEFPKEGPSILRIQQVVRGDSAAYFCASSPQTSTDTQYFGPGTRLTVL.

The chain couples TRBV28 to TRBJ1-4; D is undetermined. Germline loops: CDR1 MDHEN, CDR2 SYDVKM. The germline V and J ends were trimmed by 7 bases and 3 bases, with 15 bases remaining between them. The length of the CDR3 is 15 residues. In DNA, the CDR3 is TGTGCCAGCAAAATTGGTGCGAACCCTAATGAAAAACTGTTTTTT. Translating it yields CASKIGANPNEKLFF.

In its sample, this clonotype was seen a few times. The CDR3 sequence: CSARGQTSNYGYTF. In DNA, the CDR3 is TGCAGTGCTAGAGGACAGACCTCTAACTATGGCTACACCTTC. The chain recombines TRBV20-1 with TRBJ1-2; D may be TRBD1 (5 bases). The CDR3 runs 14 residues. Germline V gives CDR1 DFQATT, CDR2 SNEGSKA (reference sequence). V dropped 1 base and J dropped 0 bases, with 9 bases sitting between them.

This chain uses TRBV10-3 with TRBJ2-7; 9 nucleotides line up with TRBD2. V shed 4 bases, J shed 4 bases, and the junction held 11 bases outside the gene matches. Germline-derived CDR1 and CDR2 are ENHRY and SYGVKD. The CDR3 has 16 residues. DNA for the CDR3: TGTGCCATCAGTGGGGCGGCTAGCGGGACGAGGTACGAGCAGTACTTC. Translation: CAISGAASGTRYEQYF.

Ten or more counts support this clonotype. The rearrangement uses TRBV29-1 and TRBJ2-1, with D possibly matching TRBD1 (5 bases). V shed 0 bases and J shed 4 bases, with 13 bases lying between them. Per the germline V gene, CDR1 is SQVTM and CDR2 is ANQGSEA. This CDR3 comprises 15 residues. The chain's CDR3 is CSVEDQTGRYNEQFF. The CDR3 nucleotides read TGCAGCGTTGAAGATCAAACAGGACGGTACAATGAGCAGTTCTTC.

The V gene is TRBV29-1, the J gene TRBJ2-5, with D perhaps given as TRBD1 or TRBD2 (6 bases each). The CDR3 loop spans 13 amino acids. The V gene's germline CDR1 is SQVTM and CDR2 ANQGSEA. V lost 1 base to trimming and J lost 6 bases, with 12 bases between them. CDR3 in amino acids: CSVEVGGGQTQYF. CDR3 in DNA: TGCAGCGTTGAAGTAGGAGGGGGACAGACCCAGTACTTC.

The J gene is TRBJ1-4, the V gene TRBV20-1; 7 nucleotides line up with TRBD1. The CDR3 is 14 residues long. Germline V gene data show CDR1 as DFQATT and CDR2 as SNEGSKA (reference sequence). The trim removed 5 bases at V and 4 bases at J, leaving 7 bases unmatched. Here the CDR3 DNA reads TGCAGTGCTTACCCGGACAGGTTTAATGAAAAACTGTTTTTT. This translates into CSAYPDRFNEKLFF.

The gene calls are TRBV18 and TRBJ2-3; D is ambiguous. The V and J ends lost 4 bases and 1 base respectively, with 3 bases between them. CDR1 is KGHSH, CDR2 LQKENI, per germline. This CDR3 is 12 amino acids long. The CDR3 loop reads CASSHGTDTQYF. CDR3 nucleotide sequence: TGTGCCAGCTCACACGGCACAGATACGCAGTATTTT.

This chain uses TRBV18 with TRBJ2-4; D gene ambiguous. Germline V lookup: CDR1 KGHSH, CDR2 LQKENI. V gave up 2 bases and J gave up 8 bases, with 13 bases separating them. The CDR3 consists of 14 residues. In DNA form, the CDR3 reads TGTGCCAGCTCACCAAGTCGCAGCTCCGACATTCAGTACTTC. It yields the protein CASSPSRSSDIQYF. Together with reference TRBV18 and TRBJ2-4, the CDR3 gives the full variable domain: NAGVMQNPRHLVRRRGQEARLRCSPMKGHSHVYWYRQLPEEGLKFMVYLQKENIIDESGMPKERFSAEFPKEGPSILRIQQVVRGDSAAYFCASSPSRSSDIQYFGAGTRLSVL.